This TCR beta chain appears in the sequencing data of a study of OX40 agonist ivuxolimab in advanced cancers. From germline, CDR1 is SNHLY and CDR2 FYNNEI. Trimming stripped 8 bases from V and 4 bases from J, with 20 bases between. The CDR3 runs to 15 residues. Data came from immunoSEQ multiplex PCR; TCRdb stores just in-frame clones and leaves some out. The top ten hold approximately 0.3% of the sample, which has about 69,000 clones, approximately 91% seen once. The chain is built from TRBV2 and TRBJ2-5; D gene unclear. This sequence was found in an adult with an advanced solid tumor such as melanoma, head and neck, liver or kidney cancer. This material consisted of CD4+ or CD8+ T cells sorted from blood, taken in a trial of the OX40 agonist ivuxolimab. The CDR3 DNA reads as TGTGCCAGCGTCCGCGATAAGGGCTTTGGAGAGACCCAGTACTTC. Its protein is CASVRDKGFGETQYF.